This T cell receptor beta chain is from a study of T cells in Graves' hyperthyroidism and ophthalmopathy. V dropped 2 bases and J dropped 8; count of bases not matched to a gene: 5. Germline V lookup: CDR1 SEHNR, CDR2 FQNEAQ (reference sequence). The CDR3 covers 14 residues. TCR beta CDR3 sequences were amplified from RNA transcripts. With the HTBI primer set, the TCR CDR3 went through a first round of RT-PCR. MiXCR was run by TCRdb on the multiplex PCR reads, yielding one entry per CDR3 protein. The sample carries 300,000 to 350,000 distinct CDR3 sequences, approximately 15% recorded once. This sequence was found in a man aged 30-40 years with Graves' hyperthyroidism. Source material: blood. The chain couples TRBV7-9 to TRBJ2-1; 8 bases map to TRBD2. The CDR3 nucleotides read TGTGCCAGCAGCTTACAAGCGGGAGTGGATGAGCAGTTCTTC. Amino acid sequence: CASSLQAGVDEQFF.